This T cell receptor beta chain was recorded in a study of T cells in Graves' hyperthyroidism and ophthalmopathy. Findings and limits, study-wide: Before onset, ophthalmopathy was predicted by the model a median approximately 6.7 months earlier.

With respect to this clonotype: Its antigen remains unknown.

Germline V lookup: CDR1 SNHLY, CDR2 FYNNEI. Trimming cost V 9 bases and J 3 bases, with 21 bases left between them. This CDR3 comprises 16 residues. RNA transcripts provided the source from which TCR beta CDR3 regions were amplified. During a first-round RT-PCR of the TCR CDR3, the HTBI primer set was used. MiXCR, run by TCRdb on the multiplex PCR reads, gives a single entry per CDR3 protein. The sample lists some 370,000 distinct CDR3 sequences; 17% were seen once. Material: blood. This TCR derives from a woman aged 25 to 39 with Graves' hyperthyroidism that later progressed to Graves' ophthalmopathy. The genes are TRBV2 and TRBJ2-1; the D gene is possibly TRBD1 (6 bases). CDR3 DNA sequence: TGTGCCAGTCGGGATGATCGGACAGCCAACTACAATGAGCAGTTCTTC. Protein product: CASRDDRTANYNEQFF.